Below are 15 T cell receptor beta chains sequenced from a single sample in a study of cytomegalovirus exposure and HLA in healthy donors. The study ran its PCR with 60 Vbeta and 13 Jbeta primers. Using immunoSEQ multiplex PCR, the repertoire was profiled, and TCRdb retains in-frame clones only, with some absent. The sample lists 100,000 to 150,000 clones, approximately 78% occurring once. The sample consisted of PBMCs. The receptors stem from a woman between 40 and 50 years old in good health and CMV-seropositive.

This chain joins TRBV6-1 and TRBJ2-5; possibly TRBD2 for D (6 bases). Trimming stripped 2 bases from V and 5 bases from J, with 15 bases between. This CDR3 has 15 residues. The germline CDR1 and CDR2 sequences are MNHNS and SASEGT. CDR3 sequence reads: CASSEFAGGGETQYF. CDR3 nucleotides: TGTGCCAGCAGTGAATTTGCAGGCGGAGGGGAGACCCAGTACTTC.

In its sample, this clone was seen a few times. The CDR3 loop reads CASSKTGHQYNEQFF. The DNA for the CDR3 is TGTGCCAGCAGTAAGACAGGGCACCAATACAATGAGCAGTTCTTC. The V call is TRBV27, the J call TRBJ2-1; 7 nucleotides line up with TRBD1. CDR3 length equals 15 residues. Germline assignment: CDR1 MNHEY and CDR2 SMNVEV (reference sequence). Losses at the gene ends were 5 bases for V and 4 bases for J; bases not matched to a gene: 8.

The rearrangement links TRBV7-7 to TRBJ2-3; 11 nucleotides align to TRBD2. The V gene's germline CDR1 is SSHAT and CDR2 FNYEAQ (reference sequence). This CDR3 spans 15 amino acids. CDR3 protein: CASSRTSGFTDTQYF. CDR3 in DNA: TGTGCTAGTTCCAGGACTAGCGGGTTCACAGATACGCAGTATTTT.

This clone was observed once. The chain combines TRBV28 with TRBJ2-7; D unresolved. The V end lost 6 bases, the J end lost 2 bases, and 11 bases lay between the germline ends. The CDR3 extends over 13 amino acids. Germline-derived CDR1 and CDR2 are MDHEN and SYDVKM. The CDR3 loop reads CASSPVSPYEQYF. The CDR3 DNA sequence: TGTGCCAGCAGCCCTGTTAGCCCCTACGAGCAGTACTTC.

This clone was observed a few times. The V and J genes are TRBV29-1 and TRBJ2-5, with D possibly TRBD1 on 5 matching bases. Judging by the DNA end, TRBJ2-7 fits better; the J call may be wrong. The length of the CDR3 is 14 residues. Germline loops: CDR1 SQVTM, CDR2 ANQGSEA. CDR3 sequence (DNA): TGCAGCGTTGTTGGCCCAGGGAAAACCTACGAGCAGTACTTC. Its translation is CSVVGPGKTYEQYF.

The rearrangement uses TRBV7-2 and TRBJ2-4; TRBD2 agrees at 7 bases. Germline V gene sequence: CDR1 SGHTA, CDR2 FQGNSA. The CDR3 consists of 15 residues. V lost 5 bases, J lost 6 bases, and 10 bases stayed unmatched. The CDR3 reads CASSARRELVNIQYF. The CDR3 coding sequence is TGTGCCAGCAGCGCCCGGCGGGAGTTGGTAAACATTCAGTACTTC.

CDR3 nucleotides: TGTGCCAGCTCACCAACGGCTAGCGGGAACCAAGAGACCCAGTACTTC. Amino acids: CASSPTASGNQETQYF. The V call is TRBV18, the J call TRBJ2-5, with 9 bases fitting TRBD2. The CDR3 spans 16 residues. Trimming took 2 bases from V and 0 from J; bases not matched to a gene: 4. CDR1 KGHSH and CDR2 LQKENI come from the germline V gene.

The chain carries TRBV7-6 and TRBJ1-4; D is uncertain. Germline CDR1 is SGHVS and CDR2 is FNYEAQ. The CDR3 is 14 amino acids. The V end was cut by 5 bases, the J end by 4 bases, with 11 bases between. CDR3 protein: CASSTTSRNEKLFF. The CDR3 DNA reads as TGTGCCAGCAGCACTACCTCCCGTAATGAAAAACTGTTTTTT.

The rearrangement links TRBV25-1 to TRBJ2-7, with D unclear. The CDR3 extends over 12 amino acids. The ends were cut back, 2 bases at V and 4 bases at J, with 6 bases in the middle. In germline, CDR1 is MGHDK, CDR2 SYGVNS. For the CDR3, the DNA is TGTGCCAGCAGTGAAGGAGTTTACGAGCAGTACTTC. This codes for CASSEGVYEQYF.

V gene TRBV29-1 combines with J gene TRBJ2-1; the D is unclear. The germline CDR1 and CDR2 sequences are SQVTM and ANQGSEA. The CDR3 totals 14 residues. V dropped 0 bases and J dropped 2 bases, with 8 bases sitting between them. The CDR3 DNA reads TGCAGCGTTGAAGATCGAGGAACCTACAATGAGCAGTTCTTC. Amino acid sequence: CSVEDRGTYNEQFF.

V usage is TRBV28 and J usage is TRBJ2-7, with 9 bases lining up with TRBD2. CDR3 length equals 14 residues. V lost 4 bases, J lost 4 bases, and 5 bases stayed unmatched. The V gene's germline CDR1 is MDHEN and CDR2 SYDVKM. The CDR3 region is CASSSRLAEYEQYF. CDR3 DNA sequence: TGTGCCAGCAGTTCCCGACTAGCGGAGTACGAGCAGTACTTC.

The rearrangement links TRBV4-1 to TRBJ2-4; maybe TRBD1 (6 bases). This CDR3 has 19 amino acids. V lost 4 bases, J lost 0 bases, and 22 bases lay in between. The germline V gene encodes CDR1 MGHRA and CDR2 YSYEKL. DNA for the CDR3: TGCGCCAGCAGCCCGAGGACAGTCCTGGGGGTTCTAGCCAAAAACATTCAGTACTTC. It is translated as CASSPRTVLGVLAKNIQYF.

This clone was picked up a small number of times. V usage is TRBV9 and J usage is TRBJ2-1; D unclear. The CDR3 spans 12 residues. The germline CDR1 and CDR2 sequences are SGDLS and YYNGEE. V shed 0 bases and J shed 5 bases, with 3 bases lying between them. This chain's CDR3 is CASSVGDNEQFF. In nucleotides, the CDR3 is TGTGCCAGCAGCGTAGGAGACAATGAGCAGTTCTTC.

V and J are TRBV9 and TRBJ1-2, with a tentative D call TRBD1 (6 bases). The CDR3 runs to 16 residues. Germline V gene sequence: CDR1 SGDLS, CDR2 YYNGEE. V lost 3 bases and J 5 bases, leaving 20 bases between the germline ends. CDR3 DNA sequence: TGTGCCAGCAGCGCCGCCGCCGGACAGAAGCGGTATGGCTACACCTTC. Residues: CASSAAAGQKRYGYTF.

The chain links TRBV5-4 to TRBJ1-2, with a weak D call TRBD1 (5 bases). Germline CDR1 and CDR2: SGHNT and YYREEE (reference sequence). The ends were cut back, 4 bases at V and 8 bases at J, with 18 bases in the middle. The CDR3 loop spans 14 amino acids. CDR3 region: CASSGGVPSEGYTF. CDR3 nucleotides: TGTGCCAGCAGCGGGGGGGTCCCTTCCGAGGGCTACACCTTC.